Each of the 3 T cell receptor beta chains below was sequenced from the same sample in a study of regulatory T cells in long-lasting Graves disease. Arm-PCR with iRepertoire HTBI primers amplified the CDR3 regions for these TCR beta libraries. TCRdb fed the multiplex PCR reads into MiXCR, producing one record per CDR3 protein. The sample carries around 460,000 distinct CDR3 sequences, 22% recorded once. Described time point: persistent/refractory GD, antithyroid drugs over 5 years with positive TRAb. With RNA extracted from PBMCs as input, the TCR library was made. The sample here was peripheral blood mononuclear cells (PBMCs), taken when the disease was refractory, from a patient treated with antithyroid drugs. The receptors come from a female donor with Graves disease.

This chain connects TRBV24-1 to TRBJ2-2; a weak D match, TRBD1 (5 bases). Germline V gene lookup returns CDR1 KGHDR and CDR2 SFDVKD. V lost 9 bases, J lost 6 bases, and 10 bases lay in between. CDR3 size: 12 residues. As DNA, the CDR3 is TGTGCCACCGCAGGGTACGCCGGGGAGCTGTTTTTT. This translates into CATAGYAGELFF.

This clonotype was seen many times. CDR3 amino acids: CASSASGPGGWQPQHF. CDR3 sequence (DNA): TGTGCCAGCAGTGCGTCCGGACCAGGGGGCTGGCAGCCCCAGCATTTT. The V and J genes are TRBV12-3 or TRBV12-4 and TRBJ1-5, with 8 nucleotides matching TRBD1. The V and J ends lost 5 bases and 7 bases, in that order; junction bases with no gene match: 13. The CDR3 has 16 amino acids.

This clonotype appeared many times. The genes are TRBV15 and TRBJ1-5; D ambiguous. Trimming left V 0 bases short and J 3 bases short, with 15 bases between. CDR1 is LNHNV, CDR2 YYDKDF, per germline (reference sequence). This CDR3 has 17 amino acids. The CDR3 DNA reads as TGTGCCACCAGCAGAGAACCAAGCTCCCAACACAATCAGCCCCAGCATTTT. It specifies CATSREPSSQHNQPQHF.